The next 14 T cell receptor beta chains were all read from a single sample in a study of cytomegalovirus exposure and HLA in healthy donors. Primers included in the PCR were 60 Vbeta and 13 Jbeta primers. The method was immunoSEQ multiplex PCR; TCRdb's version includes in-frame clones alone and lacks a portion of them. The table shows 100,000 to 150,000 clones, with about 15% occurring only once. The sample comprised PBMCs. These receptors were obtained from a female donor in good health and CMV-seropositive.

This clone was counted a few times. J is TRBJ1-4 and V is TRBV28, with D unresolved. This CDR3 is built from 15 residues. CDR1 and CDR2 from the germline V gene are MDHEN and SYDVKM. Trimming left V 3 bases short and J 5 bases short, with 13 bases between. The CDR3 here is CASSFAGAQNEKLFF. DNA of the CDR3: TGTGCCAGCAGTTTTGCGGGAGCCCAAAATGAAAAACTGTTTTTT. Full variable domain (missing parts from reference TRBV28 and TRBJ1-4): DVKVTQSSRYLVKRTGEKVFLECVQDMDHENMFWYRQDPGLGLRLIYFSYDVKMKEKGDIPEGYSVSREKKERFSLILESASTNQTSMYLCASSFAGAQNEKLFFGSGTQLSVL.

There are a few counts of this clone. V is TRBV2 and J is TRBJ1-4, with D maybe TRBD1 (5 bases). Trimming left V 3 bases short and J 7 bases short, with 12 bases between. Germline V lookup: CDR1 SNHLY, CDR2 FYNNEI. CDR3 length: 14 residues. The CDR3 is CASSDQGLAEKLFF. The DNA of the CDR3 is TGTGCCAGCAGTGACCAGGGTCTGGCTGAAAAACTGTTTTTT.

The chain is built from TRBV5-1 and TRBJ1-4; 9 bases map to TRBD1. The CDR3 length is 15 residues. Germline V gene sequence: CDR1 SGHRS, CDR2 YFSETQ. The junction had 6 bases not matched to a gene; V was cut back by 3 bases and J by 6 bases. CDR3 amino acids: CASSSNRGQDEKLFF. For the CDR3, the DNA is TGCGCCAGCAGCTCAAACAGGGGGCAGGATGAAAAACTGTTTTTT.

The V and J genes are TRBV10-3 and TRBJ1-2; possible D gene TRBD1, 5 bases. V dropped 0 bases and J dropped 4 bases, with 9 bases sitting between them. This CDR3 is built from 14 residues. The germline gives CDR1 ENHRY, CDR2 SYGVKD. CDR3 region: CAISESDTAYGYTF. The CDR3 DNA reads TGTGCCATCAGTGAGTCGGACACCGCCTATGGCTACACCTTC.

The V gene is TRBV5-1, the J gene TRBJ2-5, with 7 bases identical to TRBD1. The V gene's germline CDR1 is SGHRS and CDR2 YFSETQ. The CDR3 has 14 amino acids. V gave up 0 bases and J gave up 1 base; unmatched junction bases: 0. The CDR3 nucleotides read TGCGCCAGCAGCTTGGACAGGGGCCAAGAGACCCAGTACTTC. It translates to CASSLDRGQETQYF.

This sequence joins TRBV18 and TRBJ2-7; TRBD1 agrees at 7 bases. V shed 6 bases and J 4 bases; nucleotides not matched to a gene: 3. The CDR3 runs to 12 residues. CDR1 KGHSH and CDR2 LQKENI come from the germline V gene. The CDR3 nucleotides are TGTGCCAGCTCTGAGACAGGGTACGAGCAGTACTTC. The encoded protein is CASSETGYEQYF. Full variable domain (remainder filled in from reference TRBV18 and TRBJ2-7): NAGVMQNPRHLVRRRGQEARLRCSPMKGHSHVYWYRQLPEEGLKFMVYLQKENIIDESGMPKERFSAEFPKEGPSILRIQQVVRGDSAAYFCASSETGYEQYFGPGTRLTVT.

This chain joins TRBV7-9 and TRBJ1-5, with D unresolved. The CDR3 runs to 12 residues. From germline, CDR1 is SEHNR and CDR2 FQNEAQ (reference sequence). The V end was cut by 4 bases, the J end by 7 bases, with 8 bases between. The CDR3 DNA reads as TGTGCCAGCAGCTCTAACGGGCAGCCCCAGCATTTT. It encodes CASSSNGQPQHF.

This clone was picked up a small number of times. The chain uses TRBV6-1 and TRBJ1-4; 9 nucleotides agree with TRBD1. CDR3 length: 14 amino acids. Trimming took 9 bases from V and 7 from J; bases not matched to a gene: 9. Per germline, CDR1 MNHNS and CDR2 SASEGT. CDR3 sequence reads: CASSMGTGSEKLFF. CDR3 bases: TGTGCCAGTTCAATGGGGACAGGGTCTGAAAAACTGTTTTTT.

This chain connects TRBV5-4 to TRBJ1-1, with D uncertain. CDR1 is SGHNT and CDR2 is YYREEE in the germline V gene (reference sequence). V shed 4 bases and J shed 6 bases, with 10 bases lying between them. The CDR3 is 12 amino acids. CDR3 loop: CASSGLEAEAFF. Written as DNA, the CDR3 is TGTGCCAGCAGCGGTTTAGAGGCTGAAGCTTTCTTT.

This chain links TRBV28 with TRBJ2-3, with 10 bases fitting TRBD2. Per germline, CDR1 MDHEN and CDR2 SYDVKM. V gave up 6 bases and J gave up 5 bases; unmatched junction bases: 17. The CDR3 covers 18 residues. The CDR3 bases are TGTGCCAGCAGGGGAGAGGCTAGTCGGCTAGCGGGAGAAGATACGCAGTATTTT. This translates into CASRGEASRLAGEDTQYF.

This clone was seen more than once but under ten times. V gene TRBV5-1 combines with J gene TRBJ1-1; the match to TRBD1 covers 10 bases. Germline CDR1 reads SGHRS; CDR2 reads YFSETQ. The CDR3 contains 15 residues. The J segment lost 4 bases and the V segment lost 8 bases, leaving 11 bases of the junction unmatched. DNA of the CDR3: TGCGCCAGTTCGACCGGGACAGGGGCTTTCACTGAAGCTTTCTTT. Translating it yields CASSTGTGAFTEAFF.

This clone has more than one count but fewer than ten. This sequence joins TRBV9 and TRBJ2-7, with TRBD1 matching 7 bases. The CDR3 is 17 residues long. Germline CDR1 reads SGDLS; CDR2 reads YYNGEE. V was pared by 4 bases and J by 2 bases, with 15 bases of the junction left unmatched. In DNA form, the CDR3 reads TGTGCCAGCAGCCCCATGTGGGGGACAGAAGATCCCTACGAGCAGTACTTC. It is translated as CASSPMWGTEDPYEQYF.

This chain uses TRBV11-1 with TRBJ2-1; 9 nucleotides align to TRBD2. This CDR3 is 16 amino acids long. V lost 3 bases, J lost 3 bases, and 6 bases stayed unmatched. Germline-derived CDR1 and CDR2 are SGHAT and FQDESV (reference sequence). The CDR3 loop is CASSFSSGTLYNEQFF. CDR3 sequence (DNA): TGTGCCAGCAGCTTCTCTAGCGGGACCCTCTACAATGAGCAGTTCTTC.

The CDR3: CASSLEGLLFF. CDR3 DNA: TGTGCCAGCAGCTTGGAGGGTCTGCTGTTTTTT. The rearrangement uses TRBV7-8 and TRBJ1-4; D gene uncertain. Trimming left V 3 bases short and J 14 bases short, with 10 bases between. The CDR3 is 11 amino acids. Germline V gene lookup returns CDR1 SGHVS and CDR2 FQNEAQ.